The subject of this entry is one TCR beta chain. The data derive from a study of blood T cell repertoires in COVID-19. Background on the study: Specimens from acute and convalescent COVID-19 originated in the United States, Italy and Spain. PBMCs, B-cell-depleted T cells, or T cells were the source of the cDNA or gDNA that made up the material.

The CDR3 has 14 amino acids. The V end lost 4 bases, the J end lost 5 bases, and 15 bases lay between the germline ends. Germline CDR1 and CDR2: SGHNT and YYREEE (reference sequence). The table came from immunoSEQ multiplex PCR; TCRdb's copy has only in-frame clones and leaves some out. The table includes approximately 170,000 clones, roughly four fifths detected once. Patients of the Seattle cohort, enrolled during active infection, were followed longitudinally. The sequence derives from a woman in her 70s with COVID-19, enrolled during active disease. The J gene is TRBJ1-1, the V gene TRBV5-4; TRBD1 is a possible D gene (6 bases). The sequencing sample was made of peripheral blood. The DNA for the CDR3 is TGTGCCAGCAGCCCCTACAGGGTTAAGACTGAAGCTTTCTTT. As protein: CASSPYRVKTEAFF.